This T cell receptor beta chain originates from a study of shared clonotypes between healthy human individuals. The V gene's germline CDR1 is SGHRS and CDR2 YFSETQ. V lost 0 bases to trimming and J lost 5 bases; unmatched junction nucleotides: 8. The CDR3 extends over 16 amino acids. TCRdb's table, derived via immunoSEQ multiplex PCR, lists solely in-frame clones and lacks some. The table includes approximately 640,000 clones, around 72% detected once. Sample: memory CD4+ T cells sorted from blood. The subset here: CD45RA-negative fraction. This chain uses TRBV5-1 with TRBJ2-7; 10 nucleotides agree with TRBD1. The receptor was isolated from a woman between 25 and 40 years old in good health. Here the CDR3 reads CASSLGAGTGDHEQYF. CDR3 bases: TGCGCCAGCAGCTTGGGAGCCGGGACAGGGGACCACGAGCAGTACTTC.